This TCR beta chain is from a study of CD8 T cells in Susac syndrome. Study-level background: Blood was drawn from patients with Susac syndrome. At that point, they were therapy-naive, on corticosteroids, or on intravenous immunoglobulin alone.

The CD8+ and CD4+ T cells were negatively isolated, with the TEMRA cells enriched by FACS. CDR3 length equals 14 residues. Trimming took 3 bases from V and 1 from J, leaving 12 bases between them. Germline V gives CDR1 SQVTM, CDR2 ANQGSEA. The RNA, about 0.45 to 1 ug, was put through reverse transcription using random hexamers. TCRdb ran MiXCR on the immunoSEQ multiplex PCR reads and lists one entry per CDR3 protein. Of more than 150,000 distinct CDR3 sequences detected, about 96% appear once; the ten largest clones hold roughly 0.12%. The receptor was derived from a human donor with Susac syndrome. The sample consisted of CD4+ T cells from PBMCs. The chain carries TRBV29-1 and TRBJ1-1, with D maybe TRBD1 (5 bases). The CDR3 sequence is CSVDPGRQNTEAFF. The CDR3 DNA sequence: TGCAGCGTTGACCCGGGACGGCAGAACACTGAAGCTTTCTTT.